The 27 T cell receptor beta chains below all came from one sample that was sequenced in a study of blood T cell repertoires in COVID-19. Data came from immunoSEQ multiplex PCR; TCRdb stores just in-frame clones and leaves some out. Counted here are a few hundred thousand clones, roughly 80% occurring once; the ten biggest clones make up 5.1%. Sequencing was done on a sample of PBMCs or T cells enriched from blood (not recorded which). The receptors shown here come from a woman between 50 and 59 years old who had recovered from COVID-19.

The J gene is TRBJ2-3, the V gene TRBV2, with 13 bases that match TRBD2. CDR1 is SNHLY, CDR2 FYNNEI, per germline. Trimming at V came to 4 bases and at J to 3 bases, leaving 1 base not matched to a gene. The CDR3 loop spans 15 amino acids. Here the CDR3 reads CASSATSGRTDTQYF. CDR3 nucleotides: TGTGCCAGCAGTGCGACTAGCGGGAGGACAGATACGCAGTATTTT. The whole variable domain, remainder taken from reference TRBV2 and TRBJ2-3, is EPEVTQTPSHQVTQMGQEVILRCVPISNHLYFYWYRQILGQKVEFLVSFYNNEISEKSEIFDDQFSVERPDGSNFTLKIRSTKLEDSAMYFCASSATSGRTDTQYFGPGTRLTVL.

The rearrangement uses TRBV7-9 and TRBJ1-2, with 9 bases matching TRBD1. CDR3 length: 14 residues. Germline trimming cut 5 bases from V and 5 bases from J; bases unmatched to any gene: 6. The germline V gene encodes CDR1 SEHNR and CDR2 FQNEAQ (reference sequence). The CDR3 nucleotides read TGTGCCAGCAGCGTTCCGGGACAGGGTTATGGCTACACCTTC. Translation gives CASSVPGQGYGYTF. The whole variable domain, remainder taken from reference TRBV7-9 and TRBJ1-2, is DTGVSQNPRHKITKRGQNVTFRCDPISEHNRLYWYRQTLGQGPEFLTYFQNEAQLEKSRLLSDRFSAERPKGSFSTLEIQRTEQGDSAMYLCASSVPGQGYGYTFGSGTRLTVV.

The gene calls are TRBV3-1 (or the pseudogene TRBV3-2) and TRBJ2-1; D is possibly TRBD2 (5 bases). Germline lookup yields CDR1 LGHDT and CDR2 YNNKEL (reference sequence). V was shortened by 4 bases and J by 2 bases, with 12 bases between the two germline ends. The CDR3 runs to 15 residues. CDR3 sequence reads: CASSLAKPPYNEQFF. CDR3 nucleotides: TGTGCCAGCAGCCTAGCGAAACCCCCCTACAATGAGCAGTTCTTC.

A remark on this clone: Germline and junction disagree at one end, which may indicate a read error. The chain links TRBV7-3 to TRBJ1-1; a weak D match, TRBD1 (6 bases). Germline CDR1 and CDR2: SGHTA and FQGTGA. CDR3 length equals 17 residues. CDR3 sequence reads: CASSLKGGSRPYTKAFF. The CDR3 DNA reads as TGTGCCAGCAGCTTAAAGGGGGGGAGTAGGCCATACACTAAAGCTTTCTTT.

This clone showed up just once. The gene calls are TRBV15 and TRBJ1-5; 11 nucleotides match TRBD1. Germline lookup yields CDR1 LNHNV and CDR2 YYDKDF (reference sequence). The CDR3 covers 15 residues. Trimming took 4 bases from V and 6 from J; bases not matched to a gene: 5. The CDR3 DNA reads TGTGCCACCAGCATTGGACAGGGGGCGGGTCAGCCCCAGCATTTT. Amino acids: CATSIGQGAGQPQHF.

The chain carries TRBV5-6 and TRBJ1-1, with 7 bases lining up with TRBD1. Germline-derived CDR1 and CDR2 are SGHDT and YYEEEE. V lost 4 bases to trimming and J lost 6 bases; unmatched junction nucleotides: 12. The CDR3 has 15 amino acids. CDR3 amino acids: CASSGETGVGAEAFF. In DNA form, the CDR3 reads TGTGCCAGCAGCGGGGAAACAGGGGTAGGGGCTGAAGCTTTCTTT.

The V gene is TRBV12-3 or TRBV12-4, the J gene TRBJ1-3; 9 nucleotides align to TRBD1. The CDR3 consists of 13 residues. Trimming removed 5 bases from V and 9 bases from J; junction bases left unmatched: 5. The CDR3 nucleotides read TGTGCCAGCAGTGTGGGACAGGGAGGCACCATATATTTT. This encodes CASSVGQGGTIYF.

This clone was recorded a few times. V gene TRBV5-1 combines with J gene TRBJ1-3, with D hard to call. Germline V gene data show CDR1 as SGHRS and CDR2 as YFSETQ. This CDR3 is 13 amino acids long. The V and J ends lost 4 bases and 2 bases respectively, with 7 bases between them. The CDR3 bases are TGCGCCAGCAGCCTATCTGCTGGAAACACCATATATTTT. It yields the protein CASSLSAGNTIYF.

On this clone itself: One end of the junction varies from germline; a read error may be responsible. J is TRBJ2-7 and V is TRBV7-7; possible D gene TRBD1, 5 bases. The V gene's germline CDR1 is SSHAT and CDR2 FNYEAQ (reference sequence). CDR3 length: 13 residues. The DNA of the CDR3 is TGTGCTAGCAGTCCCGACAGAGGTTACGAGCAGTACTTC. Amino acid sequence: CASSPDRGYEQYF. The full variable domain, in which reference TRBV7-7 and TRBJ2-7 provide the parts outside the CDR3, is GAGVSQSPRYKVTKRGQDVTLRCDPISSHATLYWYQQALGQGPEFLTYFNYEAQPDKSGLPSDRFSAERPEGSISTLTIQRTEQRDSAMYRCASSPDRGYEQYFGPGTRLTVT.

The chain couples TRBV30 to TRBJ2-6; tentative D call: TRBD1 (5 bases). Germline V CDR1 and CDR2: GTSNPN, SVGIG (reference sequence). Deletions cut 3 bases from V and 0 bases from J, with 12 bases between. This CDR3 is 16 amino acids long. The CDR3 coding sequence is TGTGCCTGGAGACTCCTACAGGACTCTGGGGCCAACGTCCTGACTTTC. It is translated as CAWRLLQDSGANVLTF. Complete variable domain (other parts from reference TRBV30 and TRBJ2-6): SQTIHQWPATLVQPVGSPLSLECTVEGTSNPNLYWYRQAAGRGLQLLFYSVGIGQISSEVPQNLSASRPQDRQFILSSKKLLLSDSGFYLCAWRLLQDSGANVLTFGAGSRLTVL.

For the CDR3, the DNA is TGTGCCAGCAATTCTAGGAATTTCAACGAGCAGTACTTC. Encoded protein: CASNSRNFNEQYF. V usage is TRBV6-5 and J usage is TRBJ2-7; the D is unclear. Trimming cost V 7 bases and J 5 bases, with 15 bases left between them. Per germline, CDR1 MNHEY and CDR2 SVGAGI. CDR3 size: 13 residues.

The rearrangement joins TRBV7-6 to TRBJ1-4, with no clear D. The CDR3 has 17 amino acids. Deletions cut 3 bases from V and 8 bases from J, with 22 bases between. Germline CDR1 SGHVS, CDR2 FNYEAQ. CDR3 nucleotides: TGTGCCAGCAGCTTGTCGGGGTTAGGGTGGGGATGGGAAAAACTGTTTTTT. It is translated as CASSLSGLGWGWEKLFF. Looking up the rest from reference TRBV7-6 and TRBJ1-4 gives the full variable domain: GAGVSQSPRYKVTKRGQDVALRCDPISGHVSLYWYRQALGQGPEFLTYFNYEAQQDKSGLPNDRFSAERPEGSISTLTIQRTEQRDSAMYRCASSLSGLGWGWEKLFFGSGTQLSVL.

The CDR3, as DNA: TGTGCCAGCAGTTCCTCGGCAGGGACAGGGGGGAATCAGCCCCAGCATTTT. It specifies CASSSSAGTGGNQPQHF. The rearrangement joins TRBV6-2 or TRBV6-3 to TRBJ1-5, with 11 positions matching TRBD1. The V gene's germline CDR1 is MNHEY and CDR2 SVGEGT. CDR3 length: 17 residues. V was pared by 4 bases and J by 4 bases, with 9 bases of the junction left unmatched.

This clone was recorded a few times. The chain recombines TRBV2 with TRBJ1-2; D remains unclear. This CDR3 contains 13 residues. CDR1 and CDR2 (germline): SNHLY, FYNNEI. Trimming left V 3 bases short and J 4 bases short, with 9 bases between. The DNA of the CDR3 is TGTGCCAGCAGTGACGGGGTTTCCTATGGCTACACCTTC. Its protein product is CASSDGVSYGYTF.

This clone was observed a few times. The chain is built from TRBV19 and TRBJ1-4; D gene unclear. V was trimmed by 3 bases and J by 10 bases, leaving 9 bases between them. This CDR3 comprises 12 residues. In germline, CDR1 is LNHDA, CDR2 SQIVND (reference sequence). CDR3 residues: CASSMGGGKLFF. The CDR3 nucleotides are TGTGCCAGTAGTATGGGCGGAGGAAAACTGTTTTTT.

J is TRBJ1-2 and V is TRBV19; TRBD1 might be the D (6 bases). The V gene's germline CDR1 is LNHDA and CDR2 SQIVND (reference sequence). CDR3 length equals 15 residues. Trimming cost V 4 bases and J 4 bases, with 16 bases left between them. In nucleotides, the CDR3 is TGTGCCAGTAGTACAGGACAGCCCGTGGGCTATGGCTACACCTTC. Translating it yields CASSTGQPVGYGYTF.

The chain couples TRBV9 to TRBJ1-2; no definite D call. The CDR3 is 14 residues long. Germline V gene sequence: CDR1 SGDLS, CDR2 YYNGEE. The V and J ends lost 0 bases and 4 bases respectively, with 10 bases between them. CDR3 protein: CASSVAPGVYGYTF. CDR3 in DNA: TGTGCCAGCAGCGTAGCTCCCGGGGTCTATGGCTACACCTTC.

This clone was observed a single time. This chain links TRBV27 with TRBJ1-3, with a tentative D call TRBD1 (6 bases). The germline V gene has CDR1 MNHEY and CDR2 SMNVEV (reference sequence). This CDR3 region has 14 residues. V lost 6 bases, J lost 1 base, and 10 bases lay in between. The CDR3 region is CASSPGTSGNTIYF. The CDR3 DNA reads TGTGCCAGCAGCCCCGGGACATCTGGAAACACCATATATTTT.

This chain uses TRBV5-1 with TRBJ1-2, with 10 nucleotides matching TRBD1. CDR3 size: 14 residues. CDR1 is SGHRS and CDR2 is YFSETQ in the germline V gene. Germline trimming cut 2 bases from V and 6 bases from J; bases unmatched to any gene: 4. The CDR3 loop is CASSLLTGGDGYTF. In DNA, the CDR3 is TGCGCCAGCAGCTTATTGACAGGGGGCGATGGCTACACCTTC.

This clone was counted between two and nine times. The V call is TRBV27, the J call TRBJ2-3; TRBD1 aligns across 9 bases. The CDR3 has 15 amino acids. J gave up 5 bases and V 5 bases, and 8 bases lay outside the gene matches. Germline V gene lookup returns CDR1 MNHEY and CDR2 SMNVEV (reference sequence). CDR3 in amino acids: CASSLTGGQGDTQYF. CDR3 bases: TGTGCCAGCAGTCTCACAGGGGGCCAGGGAGATACGCAGTATTTT.

The chain combines TRBV12-3 or TRBV12-4 with TRBJ2-3, with 7 bases that match TRBD2. Trimming cost V 3 bases and J 4 bases; bases outside gene matches: 1. The CDR3 runs 13 residues. CDR3: CASSFAGADTQYF. The CDR3 DNA reads as TGTGCCAGCAGTTTTGCGGGGGCAGATACGCAGTATTTT.

The genes are TRBV5-4 and TRBJ1-1; a weak D match, TRBD1 (5 bases). The CDR3 extends over 13 amino acids. V was shortened by 2 bases and J by 1 base, with 6 bases between the two germline ends. Germline loops: CDR1 SGHNT, CDR2 YYREEE (reference sequence). The DNA for the CDR3 is TGTGCCAGCAGCTTTCAGGGGAACACTGAAGCTTTCTTT. It specifies CASSFQGNTEAFF.

The J gene is TRBJ2-1, the V gene TRBV4-3; a weak D match, TRBD2 (5 bases). The CDR3 covers 14 residues. V was clipped by 1 base and J by 3 bases, with 7 bases between them. From germline, CDR1 is LGHNA and CDR2 YSLEER. Written as DNA, the CDR3 is TGCGCCAGCAGCCAAGGGACTCGCTACAATGAGCAGTTCTTC. It is translated as CASSQGTRYNEQFF.

The J gene is TRBJ1-3, the V gene TRBV9; TRBD1 matches at 7 bases. V lost 3 bases and J lost 2; bases outside the gene matches: 5. This CDR3 has 15 residues. CDR1 SGDLS and CDR2 YYNGEE come from the germline V gene. This CDR3 reads CASSARQGAGNTIYF. The CDR3 nucleotides are TGTGCCAGCAGCGCACGACAGGGTGCTGGAAACACCATATATTTT.

The chain is built from TRBV6-1 and TRBJ1-2, with D possibly matching TRBD1 (5 bases). This CDR3 has 15 residues. CDR1 is MNHNS, CDR2 SASEGT, per germline. The ends were cut back, 0 bases at V and 9 bases at J, with 17 bases in the middle. CDR3 residues: CASSEAYPAGMRYTF. The CDR3 DNA follows: TGTGCCAGCAGTGAAGCTTACCCGGCAGGGATGCGCTACACCTTC.

The chain links TRBV30 to TRBJ1-6; D is possibly TRBD1 (5 bases). Per the germline V gene, CDR1 is GTSNPN and CDR2 is SVGIG (reference sequence). The V end was cut by 4 bases, the J end by 5 bases, with 15 bases between. CDR3 length equals 15 residues. In DNA, the CDR3 is TGTGCCTGGACAGGTGGGGCCGTCCATAATTCACCCCTCCACTTT. Translated: CAWTGGAVHNSPLHF. Full variable domain (remainder filled in from reference TRBV30 and TRBJ1-6): SQTIHQWPATLVQPVGSPLSLECTVEGTSNPNLYWYRQAAGRGLQLLFYSVGIGQISSEVPQNLSASRPQDRQFILSSKKLLLSDSGFYLCAWTGGAVHNSPLHFGNGTRLTVT.

V gene TRBV15 combines with J gene TRBJ1-2, with 7 bases identical to TRBD1. Losses at the gene ends were 4 bases for V and 6 bases for J; bases not matched to a gene: 5. This CDR3 contains 13 residues. Germline assignment: CDR1 LNHNV and CDR2 YYDKDF (reference sequence). The CDR3 DNA sequence: TGTGCCACCAGCACGGGACAGAGAGATGGCTACACCTTC. It yields the protein CATSTGQRDGYTF.